This T cell receptor beta chain emerged from a study of T cell responses to AZD1222 COVID-19 vaccine. Study-level results: Donors were chiefly white British, with a greater number of females, and clonal diversity was perhaps underestimated.

Analyses pooled second doses at about 4 or about 12 weeks. The V end was cut by 5 bases, the J end by 0 bases, with 19 bases between. Germline assignment: CDR1 SGHAT and CDR2 FQNNGV. The CDR3 is 17 amino acids. About this clone itself: Its antigen is unidentified.

Sequencing used immunoSEQ multiplex PCR; TCRdb keeps in-frame clones, though not all of them. The data contain 100,000 to 150,000 clones, approximately 92% of them singletons. Sequenced material: peripheral blood, taken 28 days after the second AZD1222 dose. The source of this sequence is an adult who received the AZD1222 COVID-19 vaccine. V is TRBV11-2 and J is TRBJ2-5, with D possibly TRBD1 on 6 matching bases. The CDR3 spells CASSAPGQRNYQETQYF. The DNA for the CDR3 is TGTGCCAGCAGCGCTCCCGGACAGAGGAACTACCAAGAGACCCAGTACTTC.